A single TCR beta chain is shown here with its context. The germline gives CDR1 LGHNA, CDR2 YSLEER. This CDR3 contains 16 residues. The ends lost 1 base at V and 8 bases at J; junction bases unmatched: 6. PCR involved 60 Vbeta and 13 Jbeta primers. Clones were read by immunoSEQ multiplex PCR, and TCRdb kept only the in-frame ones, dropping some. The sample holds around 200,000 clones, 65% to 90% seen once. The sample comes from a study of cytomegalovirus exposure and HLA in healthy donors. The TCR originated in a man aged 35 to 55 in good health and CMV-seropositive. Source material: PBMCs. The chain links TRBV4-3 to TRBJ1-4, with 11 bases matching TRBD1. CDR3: CASSQGDRGMEEKLFF. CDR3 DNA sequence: TGCGCCAGCAGCCAAGGGGACAGGGGGATGGAGGAAAAACTGTTTTTT.